The sequence of this T cell receptor beta chain was determined in a study of blood T cell repertoires in COVID-19 (dated by TCRdb to 2020 to 2021). Broadly, across the study: Samples from collaborators originated in the United States, Italy and Spain and spanned both the acute and convalescent phases of COVID-19. The prospective study material was composed of cDNA or gDNA derived from T cells, B-cell-depleted T cells, or PBMCs. Deeply sampled blood TCRbeta repertoires from subjects exposed to, actively infected with, or recovered from COVID-19 were included in the dataset. The repertoires were released in a freely available public database intended as a resource for research on the immune response to SARS-CoV-2. Samples came from the ongoing ImmuneRACE study (first 160 participants) plus 1,254 subjects from 6 global collaborators. Nearly every sample came with metadata listing a de-identified subject ID, COVID-19 status, age in years and sex. Where HLA class I and class II types were available, the types were taken from metadata supplied by the sample provider, not from assay-based typing. Beyond this particular receptor, the publication reports: How much clinical and demographic metadata was included differed by source and by participant, and the metadata was provided uncurated.

TCRbeta CDR3 regions were amplified from genomic DNA using the immunoSEQ Assay, a bias-controlled multiplex PCR. Per the original workflow: Nucleated cell counts per sample were estimated from amplification of reference gene primers within the assay. Sequence reads were collapsed and filtered to measure the absolute abundance of every unique TCRbeta CDR3 rearrangement. For each sample, productive Simpson clonality was calculated by taking the square root of Simpson's diversity index across productive rearrangements. TCRdb mirrors the immuneACCESS table, restricted to in-frame sequences. Some clones are absent from its copies; in checked studies, under half trace to an unresolved V gene, and the reason for the others is unknown. V and J calls plus clone size are reproduced from that table; the DNA served to infer D and trimming. The sample includes 88,000 or so clones, with about 85% observed a single time. The ten top clones hold roughly 9% of the sample.

Collaborating institutions collected whole blood in K2EDTA tubes following their own protocols. Collaborator samples were shipped for TCRbeta analysis as frozen whole blood, isolated PBMCs, or DNA extracted from either sample type. With regard to this clone: The antigen it recognizes is unknown. No qualities accompany the bases; no much larger clone lies one base away.

The trim is 4 bases for V and 5 bases for J, with a gap of 5 bases between the germline ends. From the cysteine through the phenylalanine, the CDR3 covers 11 amino acids. Of the read, only the CDR3 DNA is kept; its 33 bases are in frame from base 1. From the germline V gene, CDR1 is SQVTM and CDR2 is ANQGSEA. The sequenced sample was peripheral blood. Recombination connected TRBV29-1 to TRBJ2-2; the D gene is unclear. The origin of this receptor is a human donor in a cohort sampled during active COVID-19. At the DNA level, the sequence is TGCAGCGTTGGAGGAACCGGGGAGCTGTTTTTT. The translation is CSVGGTGELFF.